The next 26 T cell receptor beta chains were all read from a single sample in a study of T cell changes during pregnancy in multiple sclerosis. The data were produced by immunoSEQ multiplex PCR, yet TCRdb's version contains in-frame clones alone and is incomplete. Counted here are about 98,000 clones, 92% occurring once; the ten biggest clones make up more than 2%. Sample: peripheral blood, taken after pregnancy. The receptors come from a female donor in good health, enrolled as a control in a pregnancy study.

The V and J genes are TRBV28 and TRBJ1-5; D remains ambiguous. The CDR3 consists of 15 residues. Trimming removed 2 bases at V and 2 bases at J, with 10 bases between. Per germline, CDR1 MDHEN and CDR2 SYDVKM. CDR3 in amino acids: CASSLRVEGNQPQHF. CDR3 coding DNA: TGTGCCAGCAGTTTAAGGGTGGAGGGCAATCAGCCCCAGCATTTT.

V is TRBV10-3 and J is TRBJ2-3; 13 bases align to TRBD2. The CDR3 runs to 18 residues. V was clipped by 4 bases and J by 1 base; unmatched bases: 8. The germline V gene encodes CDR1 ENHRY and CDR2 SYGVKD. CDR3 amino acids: CAISGGLAGDYGTDTQYF. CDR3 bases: TGTGCCATCAGTGGAGGACTAGCGGGAGATTATGGCACAGATACGCAGTATTTT.

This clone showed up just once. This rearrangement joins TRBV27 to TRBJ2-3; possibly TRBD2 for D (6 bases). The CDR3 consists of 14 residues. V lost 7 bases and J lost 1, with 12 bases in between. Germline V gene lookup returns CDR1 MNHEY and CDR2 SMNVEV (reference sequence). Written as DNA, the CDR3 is TGTGCCAGCATTCCTAGCGCCCGCACAGATACGCAGTATTTT. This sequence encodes CASIPSARTDTQYF.

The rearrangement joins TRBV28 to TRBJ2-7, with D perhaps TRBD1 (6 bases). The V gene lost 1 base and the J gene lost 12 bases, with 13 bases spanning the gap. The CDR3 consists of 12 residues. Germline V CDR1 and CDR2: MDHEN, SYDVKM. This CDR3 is CASSLLGGVGYF. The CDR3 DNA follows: TGTGCCAGCAGTTTATTAGGGGGAGTGGGGTACTTC.

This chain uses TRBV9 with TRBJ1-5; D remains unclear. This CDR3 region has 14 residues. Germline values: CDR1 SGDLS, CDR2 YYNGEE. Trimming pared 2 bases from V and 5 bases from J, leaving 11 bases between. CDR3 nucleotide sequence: TGTGCCAGCAGCGTGGGAGGTAACCATCAGCCCCAGCATTTT. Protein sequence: CASSVGGNHQPQHF. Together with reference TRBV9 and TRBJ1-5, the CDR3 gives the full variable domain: DSGVTQTPKHLITATGQRVTLRCSPRSGDLSVYWYQQSLDQGLQFLIQYYNGEERAKGNILERFSAQQFPDLHSELNLSSLELGDSALYFCASSVGGNHQPQHFGDGTRLSIL.

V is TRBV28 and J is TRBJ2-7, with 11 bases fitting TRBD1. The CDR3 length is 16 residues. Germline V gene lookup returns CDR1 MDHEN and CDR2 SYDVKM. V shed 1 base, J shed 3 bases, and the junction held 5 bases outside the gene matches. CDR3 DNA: TGTGCCAGCAGTTTATTAGGGGGGACAGGGGGCTACGAGCAGTACTTC. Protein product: CASSLLGGTGGYEQYF. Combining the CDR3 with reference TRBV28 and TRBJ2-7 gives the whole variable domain DVKVTQSSRYLVKRTGEKVFLECVQDMDHENMFWYRQDPGLGLRLIYFSYDVKMKEKGDIPEGYSVSREKKERFSLILESASTNQTSMYLCASSLLGGTGGYEQYFGPGTRLTVT.

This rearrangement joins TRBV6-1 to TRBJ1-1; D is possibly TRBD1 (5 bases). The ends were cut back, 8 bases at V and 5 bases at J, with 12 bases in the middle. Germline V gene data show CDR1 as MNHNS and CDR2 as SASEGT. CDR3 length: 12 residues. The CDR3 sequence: CASGALRTEAFF. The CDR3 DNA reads TGTGCCAGCGGGGCACTTAGGACTGAAGCTTTCTTT.

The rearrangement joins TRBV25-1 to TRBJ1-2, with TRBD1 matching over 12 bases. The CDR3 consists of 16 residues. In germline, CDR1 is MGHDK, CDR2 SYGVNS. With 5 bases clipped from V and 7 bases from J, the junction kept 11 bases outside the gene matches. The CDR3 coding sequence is TGTGCCAGCAGTAAGGCCGGGACAGGGGGCTCCGGTGGCTACACCTTC. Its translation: CASSKAGTGGSGGYTF.

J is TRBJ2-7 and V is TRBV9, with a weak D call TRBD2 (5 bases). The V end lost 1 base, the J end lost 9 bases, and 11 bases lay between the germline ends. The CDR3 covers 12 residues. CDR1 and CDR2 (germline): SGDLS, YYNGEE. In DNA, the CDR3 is TGTGCCAGCAGCGTAACGGGGTCGAGGCAGTACTTC. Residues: CASSVTGSRQYF.

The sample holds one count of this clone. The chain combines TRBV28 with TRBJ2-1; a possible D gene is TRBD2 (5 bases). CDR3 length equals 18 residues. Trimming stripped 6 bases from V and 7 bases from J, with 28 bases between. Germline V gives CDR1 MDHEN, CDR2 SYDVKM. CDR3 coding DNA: TGTGCCAGCAGCCGCACAGCGTGGGGAGCGGACGCCAGTAATGAGCAGTTCTTC. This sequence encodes CASSRTAWGADASNEQFF.

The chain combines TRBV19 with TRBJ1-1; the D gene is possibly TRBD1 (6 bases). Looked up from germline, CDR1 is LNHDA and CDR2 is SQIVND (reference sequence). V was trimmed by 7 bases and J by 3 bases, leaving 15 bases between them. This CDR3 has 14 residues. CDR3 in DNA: TGTGCCAGTACCCCAAGTACAGGGCACACTGAAGCTTTCTTT. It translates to CASTPSTGHTEAFF.

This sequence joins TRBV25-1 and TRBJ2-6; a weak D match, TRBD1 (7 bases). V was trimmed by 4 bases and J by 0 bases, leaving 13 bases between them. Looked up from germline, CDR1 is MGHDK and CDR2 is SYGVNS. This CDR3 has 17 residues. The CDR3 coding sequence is TGTGCCAGCAGTGGGGGGGACAGCAACTCTGGGGCCAACGTCCTGACTTTC. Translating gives CASSGGDSNSGANVLTF.

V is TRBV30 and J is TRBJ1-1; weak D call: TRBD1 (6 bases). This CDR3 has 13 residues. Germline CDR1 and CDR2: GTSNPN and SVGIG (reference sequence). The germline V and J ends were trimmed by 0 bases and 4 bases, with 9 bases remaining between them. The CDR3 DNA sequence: TGTGCCTGGAGTGTGGGAGGGGGCACTGAAGCTTTCTTT. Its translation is CAWSVGGGTEAFF. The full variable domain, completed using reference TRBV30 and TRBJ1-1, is SQTIHQWPATLVQPVGSPLSLECTVEGTSNPNLYWYRQAAGRGLQLLFYSVGIGQISSEVPQNLSASRPQDRQFILSSKKLLLSDSGFYLCAWSVGGGTEAFFGQGTRLTVV.

CDR3: CASSPTLPGGGEQFF. The DNA for the CDR3 is TGTGCCAGCTCACCTACACTCCCTGGCGGCGGTGAGCAGTTCTTC. This chain joins TRBV18 and TRBJ2-1; D is unclear. This CDR3 is built from 15 residues. Germline CDR1 and CDR2: KGHSH and LQKENI. Trimming removed 3 bases from V and 9 bases from J, with 18 bases in between.

The CDR3 bases are TGTGCCAGCAGCCCACCAGGCGGAGGGACTAATGAAAAACTGTTTTTT. This codes for CASSPPGGGTNEKLFF. The V call is TRBV7-9, the J call TRBJ1-4; no reliable D call. The V end was cut by 5 bases, the J end by 2 bases, with 15 bases between. The germline gives CDR1 SEHNR, CDR2 FQNEAQ (reference sequence). This CDR3 is built from 16 residues.

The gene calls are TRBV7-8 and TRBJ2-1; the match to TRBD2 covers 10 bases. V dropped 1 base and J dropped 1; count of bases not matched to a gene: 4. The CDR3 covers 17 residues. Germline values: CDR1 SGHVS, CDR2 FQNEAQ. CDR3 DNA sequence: TGTGCCAGCAGCTTAGGGAGAGCGGGGGGGTCCTACAATGAGCAGTTCTTC. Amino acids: CASSLGRAGGSYNEQFF.

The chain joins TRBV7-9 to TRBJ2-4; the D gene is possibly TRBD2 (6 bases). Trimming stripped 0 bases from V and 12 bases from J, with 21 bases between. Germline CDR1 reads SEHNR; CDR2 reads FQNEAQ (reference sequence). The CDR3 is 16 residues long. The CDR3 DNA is TGTGCCAGCAGCTTAGCAGGAGGGCTAAGGGGCGAGGATCAGTACTTC. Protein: CASSLAGGLRGEDQYF.

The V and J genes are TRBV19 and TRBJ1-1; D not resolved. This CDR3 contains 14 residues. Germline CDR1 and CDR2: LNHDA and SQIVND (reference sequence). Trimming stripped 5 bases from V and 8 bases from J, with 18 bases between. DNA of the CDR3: TGTGCCAGTAGTTTGATGGGCGTCACGGGGGAAGCTTTCTTT. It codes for CASSLMGVTGEAFF. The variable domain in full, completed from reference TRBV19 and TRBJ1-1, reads DGGITQSPKYLFRKEGQNVTLSCEQNLNHDAMYWYRQDPGQGLRLIYYSQIVNDFQKGDIAEGYSVSREKKESFPLTVTSAQKNPTAFYLCASSLMGVTGEAFFGQGTRLTVV.

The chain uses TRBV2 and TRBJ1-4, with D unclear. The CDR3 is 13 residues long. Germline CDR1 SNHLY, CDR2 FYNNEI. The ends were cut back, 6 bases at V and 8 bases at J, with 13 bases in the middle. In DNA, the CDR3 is TGTGCCAGCAGGTTCCGGGGTCGAGAAAAACTGTTTTTT. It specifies CASRFRGREKLFF.

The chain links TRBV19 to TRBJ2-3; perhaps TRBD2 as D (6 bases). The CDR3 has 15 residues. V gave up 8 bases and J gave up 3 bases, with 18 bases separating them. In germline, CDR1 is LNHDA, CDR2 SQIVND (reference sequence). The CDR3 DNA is TGTGCCAGTGGTGAGGCCACGGAGGGGACAGATACGCAGTATTTT. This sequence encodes CASGEATEGTDTQYF.

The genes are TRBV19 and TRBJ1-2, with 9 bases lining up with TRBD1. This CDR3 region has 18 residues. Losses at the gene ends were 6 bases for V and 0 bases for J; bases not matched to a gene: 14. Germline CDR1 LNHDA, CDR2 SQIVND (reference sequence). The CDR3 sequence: CASSRRTGTGRANYGYTF. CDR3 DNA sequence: TGTGCCAGTAGCCGGCGAACCGGGACAGGGCGAGCTAACTATGGCTACACCTTC.

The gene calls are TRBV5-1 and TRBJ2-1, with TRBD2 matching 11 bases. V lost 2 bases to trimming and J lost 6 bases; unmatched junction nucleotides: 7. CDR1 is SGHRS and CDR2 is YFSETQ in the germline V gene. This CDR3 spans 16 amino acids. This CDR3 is CASSLASGGSPNEQFF. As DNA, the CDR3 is TGCGCCAGCAGCTTAGCTAGCGGGGGGTCGCCCAATGAGCAGTTCTTC.

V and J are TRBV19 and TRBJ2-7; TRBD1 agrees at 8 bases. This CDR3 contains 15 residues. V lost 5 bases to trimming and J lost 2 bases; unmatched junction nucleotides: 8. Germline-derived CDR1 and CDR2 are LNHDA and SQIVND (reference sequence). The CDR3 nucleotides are TGTGCCAGTAGTGCTGGACAGGGTTTTCCCTACGAGCAGTACTTC. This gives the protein CASSAGQGFPYEQYF.

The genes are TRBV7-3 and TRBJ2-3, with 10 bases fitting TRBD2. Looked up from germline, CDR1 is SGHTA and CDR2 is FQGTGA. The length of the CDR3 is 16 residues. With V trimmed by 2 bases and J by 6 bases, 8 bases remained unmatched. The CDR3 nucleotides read TGTGCCAGCAGCTTAGGCGCTAGCGGGGGCCGGGATACGCAGTATTTT. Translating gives CASSLGASGGRDTQYF.

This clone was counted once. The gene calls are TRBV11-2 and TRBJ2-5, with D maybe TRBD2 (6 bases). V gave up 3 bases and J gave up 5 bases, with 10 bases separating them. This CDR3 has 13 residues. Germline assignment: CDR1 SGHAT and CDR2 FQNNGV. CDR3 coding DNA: TGTGCCAGCAGCTTTGATAGCGGTGAGACCCAGTACTTC. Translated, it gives CASSFDSGETQYF.

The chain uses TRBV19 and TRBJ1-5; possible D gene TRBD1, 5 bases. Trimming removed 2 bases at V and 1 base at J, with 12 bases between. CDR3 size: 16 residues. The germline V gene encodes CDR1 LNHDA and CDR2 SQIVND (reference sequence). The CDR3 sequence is CASSINSGSSNQPQHF. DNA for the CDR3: TGTGCCAGTAGTATAAACTCAGGGTCGAGCAATCAGCCCCAGCATTTT.